Here is one T cell receptor beta chain with its context. The antigen is not known. This record belongs to a study of graft-versus-host responses after intestinal transplantation. Study background: Each recipient received a multivisceral, liver-intestinal, or isolated intestinal graft. Every transplant recipient was induced with anti-thymocyte globulin, then maintained on tacrolimus and steroids for two to three years. Study-wide points: When patients had graft-donor T cell macrochimerism, their allografts held high graft-versus-host to host-versus-graft clonal ratios. Among recipient marrow samples, GvH clones were found; some appeared first in ileum or blood.

Repertoires were generated with immunoSEQ multiplex PCR, while TCRdb's copy carries only in-frame clones and drops some. Of under 95,000 clones listed, roughly 90% were seen once; the top ten hold roughly 0.28%. CDR1 MNHEY and CDR2 SMNVEV come from the germline V gene (reference sequence). J was trimmed by 9 bases and V by 8 bases; bases with no gene match: 20. The CDR3 sequence is 18 residues long. The source material was unstimulated CD4+ T cells sorted from spleen or lymph node cells, sampled before transplant. This sequence was found in a human donor who was the organ donor for an intestinal transplant. The genes are TRBV27 and TRBJ2-7; 15 bases line up with TRBD2. CDR3 nucleotide sequence: TGTGCCAGCGGTCGACCTGGACTAGCGGGAGGGAAACATACGGGGCAGTACTTC. Protein: CASGRPGLAGGKHTGQYF.